Listed below are T cell receptor beta chains from one sample, sequenced in a study of cytomegalovirus exposure and HLA in healthy donors. Sequenced by immunoSEQ multiplex PCR; TCRdb stores in-frame clones only, minus some. The repertoire holds more than 95,000 clones, with over 9.5% as singletons. Sequenced material: PBMCs. These TCRs come from a man between 40 and 49 years old in good health and CMV-seropositive. The CDR3 runs from the conserved cysteine through the conserved F or W. The order of the fields is D gene, V gene, J gene, clone size, CDR3 DNA, CDR3 protein. D genes are given only for firm matches. Some rows mark clone size as missing; the rest say once, few, many or name a class of expanded clone.

NA	TRBV6-5	TRBJ2-3	NA	TGTGCCAGCGGGGCGGGCACAGATACGCAGTATTTT	CASGAGTDTQYF
TRBD2	TRBV6-5	TRBJ2-1	NA	TGTGCCAGCGGCGGGAGTGCTATCAATGAGCAGTTCTTC	CASGGSAINEQFF
NA	TRBV6-1	TRBJ1-1	NA	TGTGCCAGCACTGAACCTCCGAACACTGAAGCTTTCTTT	CASTEPPNTEAFF
NA	TRBV7-9	TRBJ1-2	few	TGTGCCAGCAGCTTAGGAGGGGGTCGATATGGCTACACCTTC	CASSLGGGRYGYTF
NA	TRBV9	TRBJ2-7	NA	TGTGCCAGCAGCCTCACCCTAGCGAACGAGCAGTACTTC	CASSLTLANEQYF
NA	TRBV7-9	TRBJ1-5	NA	TGTGCCAGCAGCTCTGGACAGAGCAATCAGCCCCAGCATTTT	CASSSGQSNQPQHF
NA	TRBV7-2	TRBJ1-5	NA	TGTGCCAGCAGCTTGTACGCAGATAGCAATCAGCCCCAGCATTTT	CASSLYADSNQPQHF
NA	TRBV6-6	TRBJ2-1	NA	TGTGCCAGCAGTGGGGCGGGGCGGGTCACCTACAATGAGCAGTTCTTC	CASSGAGRVTYNEQFF
TRBD2	TRBV4-1	TRBJ2-3	few	TGCGCCAGCAGCCAAGATTCTGGACTAGTGTCTCCAGATACGCAGTATTTT	CASSQDSGLVSPDTQYF
NA	TRBV29-1	TRBJ2-3	few	TGCAGCGTTGAATCTAGCGCGAAAGATACGCAGTATTTT	CSVESSAKDTQYF
TRBD2	TRBV5-6	TRBJ2-5	few	TGTGCCAGCAGCCGGGGGGTACCGGAGACCCAGTACTTC	CASSRGVPETQYF
NA	TRBV7-9	TRBJ2-7	few	TGTGCCAGCAGCCCAACCCGGGAGCAGTACTTC	CASSPTREQYF
TRBD2	TRBV6-5	TRBJ2-5	NA	TGTGCCAGCAGACCTAGCGGGAGGCCCCCCATGGACTTC	CASRPSGRPPMDF
NA	TRBV30	TRBJ1-3	few	TGTGCCTGGAAGGGGATCGGGAACACCATATATTTT	CAWKGIGNTIYF
NA	TRBV5-1	TRBJ2-7	few	TGCGCCAGCAGCGCCCCGGGATTCTACGAGCAGTACTTC	CASSAPGFYEQYF
TRBD2	TRBV7-6	TRBJ2-3	NA	TGTGCCAGCAGCTTCCTAGCGGGAGCCACAGATACGCAGTATTTT	CASSFLAGATDTQYF
TRBD2	TRBV6-5	TRBJ2-1	few	TGTGCCAGCAGTTATCCCAGCGGGGGTGAGCAGTTCTTC	CASSYPSGGEQFF
NA	TRBV27	TRBJ2-7	NA	TGTGCCAGCAGTTTATGGTCCGCCCGCGGCTACGAGCAGTACTTC	CASSLWSARGYEQYF